This T cell receptor beta chain was recorded in a study of response to subunit inactivated influenza vaccine. With respect to this clonotype: Its antigen remains unidentified.

Whole-study results and caveats: With each seasonal influenza vaccination, the authors suggested, few new T cells are recruited.

CDR1 is SGHAT, CDR2 FQNNGV, per germline. J lost 1 base, V lost 1 base, and 5 bases had no gene match. CDR3 size: 17 residues. TCRdb redid the calling of the RT-PCR reads with MiXCR, one entry per CDR3 protein. The data hold 450,000 to 700,000 distinct CDR3 sequences, with around 13% observed a single time. Specimen: PBMCs from blood, collected 11 to 12 days after vaccination. The source of this sequence is a man aged 50-59 years who received an inactivated influenza vaccine. The chain recombines TRBV11-2 with TRBJ2-2; 8 bases fit TRBD1. The CDR3 reads CASSLVQGGWNTGELFF. For the CDR3, the DNA is TGTGCCAGCAGCTTAGTACAGGGGGGCTGGAACACCGGGGAGCTGTTTTTT.